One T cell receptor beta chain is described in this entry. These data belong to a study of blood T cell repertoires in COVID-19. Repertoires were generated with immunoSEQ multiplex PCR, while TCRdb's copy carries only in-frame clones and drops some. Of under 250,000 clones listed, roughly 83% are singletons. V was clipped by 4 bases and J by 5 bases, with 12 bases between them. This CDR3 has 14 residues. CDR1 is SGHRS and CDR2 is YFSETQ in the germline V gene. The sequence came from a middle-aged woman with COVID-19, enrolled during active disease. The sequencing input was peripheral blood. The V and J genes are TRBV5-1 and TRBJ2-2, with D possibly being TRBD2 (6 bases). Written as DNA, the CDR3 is TGCGCCAGCAGCGCGGGGCGGGAAACCGGGGAGCTGTTTTTT. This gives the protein CASSAGRETGELFF.